The rows below give T cell receptor beta chains drawn from one sample of a study of cytomegalovirus exposure and HLA in healthy donors. The protocol was immunoSEQ multiplex PCR, while the TCRdb copy is restricted to in-frame clones and leaves out a portion. This sample has 200,000 to 250,000 clones, with about 93% found just once. Material for sequencing was PBMCs. These receptors all come from a woman aged 18-29 years in good health and CMV-seronegative. CDR3s include the opening cysteine and the closing phenylalanine or tryptophan. The order of the fields is V gene, J gene, CDR3 protein.

V: TRBV7-8
J: TRBJ2-2
CDR3: CASSLAGQYTGELFF

V: TRBV5-6
J: TRBJ1-4
CDR3: CASSSLPGQGSEKLFF

V: TRBV6-6
J: TRBJ1-2
CDR3: CASSYSGTGDGNGYTF

V: TRBV6-6
J: TRBJ2-7
CDR3: CATGRTAYEQYF

V: TRBV28
J: TRBJ1-1
CDR3: CASSLRQGSGMNTEAFF

V: TRBV18
J: TRBJ2-1
CDR3: CASSPQPSGYNEQFF

V: TRBV5-6
J: TRBJ1-1
CDR3: CASSLWYADTEAFF

V: TRBV6-6
J: TRBJ1-4
CDR3: CASSDRGLKLFF

V: TRBV28
J: TRBJ2-7
CDR3: CASSINTGFYEQYF

V: TRBV27
J: TRBJ2-7
CDR3: CASSPRDSFYEQYF

V: TRBV9
J: TRBJ2-7
CDR3: CASSTDLTGGEQYF

V: TRBV5-1
J: TRBJ1-1
CDR3: CASSPAPQNTEAFF

V: TRBV19
J: TRBJ1-6
CDR3: CASAYRGNSPLHF

V: TRBV28
J: TRBJ2-1
CDR3: CASSRVTGDEQFF

V: TRBV5-1
J: TRBJ2-7
CDR3: CASSLAPSYEQYF

V: TRBV5-4
J: TRBJ2-7
CDR3: CASSLGIGVSYEQYF

V: TRBV9
J: TRBJ2-1
CDR3: CASSVDAISYNEQFF

V: TRBV6-1
J: TRBJ2-7
CDR3: CASPLSTGDLYEQYF

V: TRBV5-1
J: TRBJ2-1
CDR3: CASSSGLADAYNEQFF

V: TRBV19
J: TRBJ1-6
CDR3: CASSIFRGSNSPLHF

V: TRBV27
J: TRBJ2-7
CDR3: CASSPLGGPTSGITYEQYF

V: TRBV11-2
J: TRBJ2-7
CDR3: CASGWRNYEQYF

V: TRBV27
J: TRBJ2-1
CDR3: CATQLAGQAYNEQFF

V: TRBV10-1
J: TRBJ2-7
CDR3: CASSDILGKSPIHEQYF

V: TRBV13
J: TRBJ2-5
CDR3: CASRTGGAETQYF

V: TRBV18
J: TRBJ1-5
CDR3: CASSPPGGNQPQHF

V: TRBV19
J: TRBJ2-7
CDR3: CASSNPDRAVYF

V: TRBV4-1
J: TRBJ2-7
CDR3: CASSQVVSSGSSYEQYF

V: TRBV23-1
J: TRBJ2-1
CDR3: CASSQLITSGSSAGEQFF

V: TRBV2
J: TRBJ2-3
CDR3: CASRKTGTDTQYF

V: TRBV4-1
J: TRBJ2-3
CDR3: CASSQDLIRLASKGGTDTQYF

V: TRBV5-1
J: TRBJ1-1
CDR3: CASTQSGWHTEAFF

V: TRBV27
J: TRBJ2-3
CDR3: CASSFRAGVGTDTQYF